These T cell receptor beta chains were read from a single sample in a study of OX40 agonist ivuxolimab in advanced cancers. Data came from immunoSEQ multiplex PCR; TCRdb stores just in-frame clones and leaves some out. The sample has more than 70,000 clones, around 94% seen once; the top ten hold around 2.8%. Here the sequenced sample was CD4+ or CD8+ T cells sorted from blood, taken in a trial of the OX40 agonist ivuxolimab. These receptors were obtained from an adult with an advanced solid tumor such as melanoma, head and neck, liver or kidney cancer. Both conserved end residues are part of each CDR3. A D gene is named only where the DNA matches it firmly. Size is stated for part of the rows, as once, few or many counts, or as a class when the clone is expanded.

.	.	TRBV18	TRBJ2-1	CASSPQGQNNEQFF	TGTGCCAGCTCACCACAAGGACAGAACAATGAGCAGTTCTTC
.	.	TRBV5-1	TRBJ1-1	CASSREGSEAFF	TGCGCCAGCAGTCGTGAGGGGAGTGAAGCTTTCTTT
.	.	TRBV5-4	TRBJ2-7	CASSFLAPSEQYF	TGTGCCAGCAGCTTTCTAGCGCCGAGCGAGCAGTACTTC
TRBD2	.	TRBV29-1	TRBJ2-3	CSVGTSGITDTQYF	TGCAGCGTTGGGACTAGCGGTATCACAGATACGCAGTATTTT
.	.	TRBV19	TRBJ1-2	CASSIGTVPRYTF	TGTGCCAGTAGTATTGGGACGGTCCCGCGGTACACCTTC
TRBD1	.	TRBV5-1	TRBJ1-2	CASSLADRGYGYTF	TGCGCCAGCAGCTTGGCCGACAGGGGCTATGGCTACACCTTC
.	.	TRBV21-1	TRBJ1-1	CASSWDREGGPALMNTEAFF	TGTGCCAGCAGCTGGGACAGGGAAGGAGGTCCGGCGCTTATGAACACTGAAGCTTTCTTT
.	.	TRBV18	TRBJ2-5	CASSPPGFYQETQYF	TGTGCCAGCTCACCACCGGGGTTCTACCAAGAGACCCAGTACTTC
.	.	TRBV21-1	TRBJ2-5	CASSRPRGRGSQETQYF	TGTGCCAGCAGCAGGCCCCGTGGCAGGGGGTCCCAAGAGACCCAGTACTTC
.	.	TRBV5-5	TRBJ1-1	CASSIDKNTEAFF	TGTGCCAGCAGCATCGACAAGAACACTGAAGCTTTCTTT
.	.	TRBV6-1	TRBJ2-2	CASSSGTLNTGELFF	TGTGCCAGCAGCAGTGGGACTCTGAACACCGGGGAGCTGTTTTTT
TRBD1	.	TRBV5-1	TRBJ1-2	CASSQGQGASGGYTF	TGCGCCAGCAGCCAGGGACAGGGGGCTTCTGGCGGCTACACCTTC
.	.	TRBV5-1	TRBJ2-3	CASSLTVGSTDTQYF	TGCGCCAGCAGCTTGACTGTGGGGTCCACAGATACGCAGTATTTT
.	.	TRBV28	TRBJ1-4	CASGTGNEKLFF	TGTGCCAGCGGGACGGGGAATGAAAAACTGTTTTTT
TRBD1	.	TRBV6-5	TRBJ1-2	CASRTRDRGNYGYTF	TGTGCCAGCAGGACCCGGGACAGGGGAAACTATGGCTACACCTTC
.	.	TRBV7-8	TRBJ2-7	CASSLLLGGYEQYF	TGTGCCAGCTCACTACTCCTCGGGGGATACGAGCAGTACTTC
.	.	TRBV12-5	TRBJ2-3	CASLYSGTDTQYF	TGTGCTAGCCTCTATAGCGGCACAGATACGCAGTATTTT
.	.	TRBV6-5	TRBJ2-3	CASSYGTRGLTDTQYF	TGTGCCAGCAGTTACGGGACACGGGGTCTCACAGATACGCAGTATTTT
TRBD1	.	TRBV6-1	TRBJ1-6	CASSPYRGNSPLHF	TGTGCCAGCAGTCCTTACAGGGGGAACTCACCCCTCCACTTT
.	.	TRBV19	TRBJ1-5	CASSIVSSNQPQHF	TGTGCCAGTAGTATCGTTAGTTCCAATCAGCCCCAGCATTTT
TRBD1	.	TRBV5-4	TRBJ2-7	CASSLQGQGRYEQYF	TGTGCCAGCAGCTTACAGGGACAGGGTCGCTACGAGCAGTACTTC
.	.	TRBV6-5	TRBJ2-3	CASSRGGGDTQYF	TGTGCCAGCAGTCGTGGTGGAGGGGATACGCAGTATTTT
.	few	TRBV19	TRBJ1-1	CASSPMTANTEAFF	TGTGCCAGTAGTCCGATGACAGCGAACACTGAAGCTTTCTTT
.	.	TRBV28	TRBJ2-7	CASSNNRPSGSEQYF	TGTGCCAGCAGCAACAACAGGCCTTCAGGGTCCGAGCAGTACTTC
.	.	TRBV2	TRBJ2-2	CADRGTANTGELFF	TGTGCAGATCGGGGGACGGCGAACACCGGGGAGCTGTTTTTT
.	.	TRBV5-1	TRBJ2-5	CASSLRGETQYF	TGCGCCAGCAGCTTGCGTGGGGAGACCCAGTACTTC
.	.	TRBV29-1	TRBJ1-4	CSCGRSGEKLFF	TGCAGCTGTGGGAGGAGTGGGGAAAAACTGTTTTTT
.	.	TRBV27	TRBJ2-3	CASSIRGDTQYF	TGTGCCAGCAGTATAAGGGGCGATACGCAGTATTTT
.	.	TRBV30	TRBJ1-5	CAYNGGGSQPQHF	TGTGCCTACAATGGGGGGGGGAGTCAGCCCCAGCATTTT
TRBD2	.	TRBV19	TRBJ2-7	CASSSGGAEQYF	TGTGCCAGTAGTTCGGGGGGGGCCGAGCAGTACTTC
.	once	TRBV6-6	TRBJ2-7	CASRPEGYEQYF	TGTGCCAGCAGGCCCGAGGGCTACGAGCAGTACTTC
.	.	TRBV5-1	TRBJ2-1	CASSLEAGSYNEQFF	TGCGCCAGCAGCTTGGAGGCGGGATCCTACAATGAGCAGTTCTTC
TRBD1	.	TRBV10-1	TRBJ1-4	CASSDRGWEKLFF	TGCGCCAGCTCGGACAGGGGATGGGAAAAACTGTTTTTT
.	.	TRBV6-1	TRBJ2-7	CASSEISRNHEQYF	TGTGCCAGCAGTGAAATCTCCAGGAACCACGAGCAGTACTTC
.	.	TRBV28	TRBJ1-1	CASSLYGGRVTEAFF	TGTGCCAGCAGTTTATATGGAGGCCGAGTCACTGAAGCTTTCTTT